This T cell receptor beta chain was observed in a study of OX40 agonist ivuxolimab in advanced cancers. About the study: People in dose escalation had one of these cancers: hepatocellular carcinoma, melanoma, renal cell or head and neck cancer.

Trimming took 8 bases from V and 6 from J; bases not matched to a gene: 12. This CDR3 region has 15 residues. TCRdb keeps only in-frame clones here, not all; method: immunoSEQ multiplex PCR. The sample records more than 65,000 clones, 70% to 90% being singletons. Any history of autoimmune disease or systemic immunosuppression disqualified patients. The receptor was isolated from an adult with an advanced solid tumor such as melanoma, head and neck, liver or kidney cancer. The sample in question was CD4+ or CD8+ T cells sorted from blood, obtained in a trial of the OX40 agonist ivuxolimab. The chain couples TRBV23-1 to TRBJ1-5; 8 bases match TRBD1. TRBV23-1 counts as an open reading frame of uncertain function. The CDR3 protein is CASHIQGALSQPQHF. The CDR3 region has the DNA TGCGCCAGCCATATTCAGGGGGCCCTCAGTCAGCCCCAGCATTTT.